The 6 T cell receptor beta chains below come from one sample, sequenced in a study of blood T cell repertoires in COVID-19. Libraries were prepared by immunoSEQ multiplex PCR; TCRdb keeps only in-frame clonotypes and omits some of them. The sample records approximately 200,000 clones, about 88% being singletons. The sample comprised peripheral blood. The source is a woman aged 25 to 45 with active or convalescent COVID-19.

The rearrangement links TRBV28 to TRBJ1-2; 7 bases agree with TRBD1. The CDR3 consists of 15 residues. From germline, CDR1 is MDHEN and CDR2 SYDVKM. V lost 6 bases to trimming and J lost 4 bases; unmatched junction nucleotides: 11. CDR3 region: CASSRPGDRVYGYTF. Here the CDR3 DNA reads TGTGCCAGCAGCCGACCCGGGGACAGAGTCTATGGCTACACCTTC.

The chain's CDR3 is CASSMRQGGAFF. CDR3 in DNA: TGTGCCAGCAGCATGAGACAGGGTGGCGCTTTCTTT. V and J are TRBV5-4 and TRBJ1-1; 7 bases agree with TRBD1. Trimming cost V 4 bases and J 11 bases; bases outside gene matches: 8. CDR3 length equals 12 residues. Germline V gene sequence: CDR1 SGHNT, CDR2 YYREEE (reference sequence).

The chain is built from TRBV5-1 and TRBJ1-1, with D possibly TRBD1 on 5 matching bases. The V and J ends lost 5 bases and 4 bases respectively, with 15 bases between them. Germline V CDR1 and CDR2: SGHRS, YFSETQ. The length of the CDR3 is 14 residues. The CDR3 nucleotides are TGCGCCAGCAGTCCTCAGGGAGGAAGCACTGAAGCTTTCTTT. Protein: CASSPQGGSTEAFF.

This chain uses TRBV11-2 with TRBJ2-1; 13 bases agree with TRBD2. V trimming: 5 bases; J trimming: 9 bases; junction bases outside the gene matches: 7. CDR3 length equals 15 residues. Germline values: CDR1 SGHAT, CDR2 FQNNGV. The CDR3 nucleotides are TGTGCCAGCAGCCTAACTAGCGGGAGGGCTGGTGAGCAGTTCTTC. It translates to CASSLTSGRAGEQFF.

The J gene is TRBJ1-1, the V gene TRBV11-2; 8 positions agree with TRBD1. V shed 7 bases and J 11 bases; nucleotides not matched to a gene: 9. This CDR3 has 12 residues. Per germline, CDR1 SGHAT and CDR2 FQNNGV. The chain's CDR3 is CASTATQGDAFF. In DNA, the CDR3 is TGTGCCAGCACCGCAACACAGGGGGATGCTTTCTTT.

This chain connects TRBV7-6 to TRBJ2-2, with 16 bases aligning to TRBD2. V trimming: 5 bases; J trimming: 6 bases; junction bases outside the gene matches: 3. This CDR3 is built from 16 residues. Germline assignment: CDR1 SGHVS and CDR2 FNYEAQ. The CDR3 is CASSPGLAGGPGELFF. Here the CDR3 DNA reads TGTGCCAGCAGCCCGGGACTAGCGGGAGGGCCCGGGGAGCTGTTTTTT.